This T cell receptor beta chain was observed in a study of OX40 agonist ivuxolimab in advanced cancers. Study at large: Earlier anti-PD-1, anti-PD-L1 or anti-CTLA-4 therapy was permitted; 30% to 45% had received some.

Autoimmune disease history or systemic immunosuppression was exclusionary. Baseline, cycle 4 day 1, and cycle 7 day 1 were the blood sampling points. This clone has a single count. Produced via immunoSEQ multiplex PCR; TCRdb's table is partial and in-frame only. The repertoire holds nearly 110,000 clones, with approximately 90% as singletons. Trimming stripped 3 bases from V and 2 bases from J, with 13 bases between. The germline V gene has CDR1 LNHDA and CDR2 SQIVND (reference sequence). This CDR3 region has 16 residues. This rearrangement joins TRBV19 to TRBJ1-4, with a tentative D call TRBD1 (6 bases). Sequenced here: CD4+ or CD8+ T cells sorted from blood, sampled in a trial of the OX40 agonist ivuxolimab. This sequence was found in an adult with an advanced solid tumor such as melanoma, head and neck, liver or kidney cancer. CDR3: CASSIRMDSTNEKLFF. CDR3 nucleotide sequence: TGTGCCAGTAGTATTCGTATGGACAGCACTAATGAAAAACTGTTTTTT.